This T cell receptor (beta chain) was found in a study of blood T cell repertoires in COVID-19. Germline V CDR1 and CDR2: SGHTA, FQGNSA. CDR3 length: 18 residues. V trimming: 1 base; J trimming: 5 bases; junction bases outside the gene matches: 15. Sequenced by immunoSEQ multiplex PCR; TCRdb stores in-frame clones only, minus some. The sample records approximately 200,000 clones, roughly 86% being singletons. This clonotype was obtained from a man aged 18 to 30 with acute COVID-19. The chain employs TRBV7-2 and TRBJ2-7; 9 bases match TRBD2. What was sequenced was PBMCs or T cells enriched from blood (not recorded which). In nucleotides, the CDR3 is TGTGCCAGCAGCTTAGTTGGTAGCGGGAGTTCGACGATGGACGAGCAGTACTTC. Translation: CASSLVGSGSSTMDEQYF.